This entry describes one T cell receptor beta chain. The target antigen is unknown. This specimen comes from a study of OX40 agonist ivuxolimab in advanced cancers. Baseline, cycle 4 day 1, and cycle 7 day 1 were the blood sampling points. The CDR3 has 16 residues. CDR1 KGHSH and CDR2 LQKENI come from the germline V gene. V lost 1 base, J lost 3 bases, and 2 bases stayed unmatched. The table came from immunoSEQ multiplex PCR; TCRdb's copy has only in-frame clones and leaves some out. This table holds some 100,000 clones, approximately 90% found once. Study-wide results and caveats: There were, on average, more expanded clones in CD8+ T cells than in CD4+. Blood T cells, both CD4+ and CD8+, expanded clonally by week 6 at 0.1 to 3.0 mg/kg. Partial responders at 0.1-3.0 mg/kg had among the lowest clonal expansion.

The TCR comes from an adult with an advanced solid tumor such as melanoma, head and neck, liver or kidney cancer. The material sequenced was CD4+ or CD8+ T cells sorted from blood, taken in a trial of the OX40 agonist ivuxolimab. The genes are TRBV18 and TRBJ2-1; 11 bases line up with TRBD2. CDR3 loop: CASSPRGTSGYNEQFF. The CDR3 DNA reads as TGTGCCAGCTCACCACGGGGGACTAGCGGCTACAATGAGCAGTTCTTC.